This T cell receptor (beta chain) appears in the sequencing data of a study of identical twins. General study results and limits: Insertions were fewer in abundant cord blood beta clonotypes, whereas memory repertoires showed none of this pattern.

The CDR3 length is 14 residues. Germline-derived CDR1 and CDR2 are KGHSH and LQKENI. V lost 3 bases and J 3 bases, leaving 8 bases between the germline ends. TCRdb re-called the 5' RACE reads with MiXCR, one entry per CDR3 protein. The data hold 1.5 million to 2 million distinct CDR3 sequences, with under 35% observed a single time. About this clonotype: As yet, its antigen is unknown.

The genes are TRBV18 and TRBJ2-2; no firm D call. Sequencing was performed on cord blood. The origin of this receptor is a newborn girl in good health. The CDR3 region has the DNA TGTGCCAGCTCACCCAACAGATACACCGGGGAGCTGTTTTTT. Translated, it gives CASSPNRYTGELFF.